This T cell receptor (beta chain) appears in the sequencing data of a study of shared clonotypes between healthy human individuals. The CDR3 totals 13 residues. Trimming cost V 2 bases and J 2 bases, with 5 bases left between them. Germline CDR1 MNHEY, CDR2 SMNVEV (reference sequence). Only CD45RO-negative cells positively selected for CCR7 counted as naive CD8 cells, so terminally differentiated effector memory CD45RA+ cells were excluded. Donors had no recently reported acute infections or vaccinations and were HIV-negative. In the sorted-subset replicate PCRs, approximately 200 ng DNA, tens of thousands of T cell genomes, was used. The data were produced by immunoSEQ multiplex PCR, yet TCRdb's version contains in-frame clones alone and is incomplete. Here the sample spans fewer than 1 million clones, around 96% being singletons.

The clonotype comes from a man younger than 45 in good health. Sequencing was performed on naive CD8+ T cells sorted from blood. V is TRBV27 and J is TRBJ2-3; D gene unclear. As DNA, the CDR3 is TGTGCCAGCAGTTTAAGGTACACAGATACGCAGTATTTT. It yields the protein CASSLRYTDTQYF.